This T cell receptor (beta chain) is from a study of blood T cells in healthy people across ages. Study-level results: Naive T cell percentage showed a strong correlation with the diversity of TCR beta.

The authors ran a second PCR of 7 to 11 cycles using a sample-barcoded 5' primer and a J-beta primer mix. A single record per CDR3 protein comes from TCRdb applying MiXCR to the 5' RACE reads. Of roughly 1,300,000 distinct CDR3 sequences listed, around 59% are singletons. Remarks on this clonotype: What it binds is unknown.

The sample was blood. This TCR derives from a young man in good health.

CDR3 in amino acids: CASSLRDYNEQFF. In nucleotides, the CDR3 is TGTGCCAGCAGCTTGAGGGACTACAATGAGCAGTTCTTC. This chain uses TRBV7-9 with TRBJ2-1, with TRBD2 as a possible D gene (5 bases). The CDR3 consists of 13 residues. From germline, CDR1 is SEHNR and CDR2 FQNEAQ (reference sequence). The V and J ends lost 3 bases and 3 bases respectively, with 6 bases between them.